These 12 T cell receptor beta chains came from one sample sequenced in a study of blood T cell repertoires in COVID-19. Measured with immunoSEQ multiplex PCR; TCRdb has only the in-frame clones, and not every one. The sample includes about 230,000 clones, 75% to 90% seen only once; the top ten take around 25%. Source material: peripheral blood. The receptor set was obtained from a man aged 35-49 years with acute or convalescent COVID-19.

The chain uses TRBV4-2 and TRBJ2-2; 10 nucleotides agree with TRBD2. Trimming removed 0 bases from V and 4 bases from J; junction bases left unmatched: 5. The CDR3 sequence is 17 residues long. The V gene's germline CDR1 is LGHNA and CDR2 YNFKEQ. The CDR3 loop is CASSQDSLAGVTGELFF. The CDR3 DNA reads TGTGCCAGCAGCCAAGATAGTCTAGCGGGAGTCACCGGGGAGCTGTTTTTT.

V usage is TRBV7-9 and J usage is TRBJ1-6; D uncertain. Trimming pared 6 bases from V and 14 bases from J, leaving 11 bases between. The CDR3 is made up of 11 amino acids. Germline assignment: CDR1 SEHNR and CDR2 FQNEAQ (reference sequence). The DNA of the CDR3 is TGTGCCAGCAGTCACGGTCCGACCCTCCACTTT. It codes for CASSHGPTLHF.

The rearrangement uses TRBV4-1 and TRBJ1-4; 12 nucleotides align to TRBD1. The length of the CDR3 is 18 residues. V lost 0 bases and J lost 8; bases outside the gene matches: 10. Germline assignment: CDR1 MGHRA and CDR2 YSYEKL. The CDR3 sequence is CASSQEKGQGARWEKLFF. The CDR3 nucleotides are TGCGCCAGCAGCCAAGAGAAGGGACAGGGGGCGCGTTGGGAAAAACTGTTTTTT.

V gene TRBV4-2 combines with J gene TRBJ1-2; D is undetermined. The CDR3 runs to 16 residues. Germline CDR1 LGHNA, CDR2 YNFKEQ. Trimming removed 1 base from V and 2 bases from J, with 14 bases in between. The CDR3 reads CASSQGRGRVNYGYTF. DNA for the CDR3: TGTGCCAGCAGCCAAGGTCGCGGGCGGGTAAACTATGGCTACACCTTC.

The chain recombines TRBV27 with TRBJ1-6, with 10 bases that match TRBD1. Trimming removed 3 bases from V and 6 bases from J; junction bases left unmatched: 5. This CDR3 has 16 residues. Germline V lookup: CDR1 MNHEY, CDR2 SMNVEV (reference sequence). For the CDR3, the DNA is TGTGCCAGCAGTTTTATCGGGACAGGGGTTAATTCACCCCTCCACTTT. This codes for CASSFIGTGVNSPLHF.

The chain carries TRBV5-1 and TRBJ2-3; TRBD2 matches 12 bases. This CDR3 is built from 16 residues. From germline, CDR1 is SGHRS and CDR2 YFSETQ. V lost 4 bases, J lost 0 bases, and 3 bases stayed unmatched. The CDR3 spells CASSVGLAGSTDTQYF. Here the CDR3 DNA reads TGCGCCAGCAGCGTAGGACTAGCGGGAAGCACAGATACGCAGTATTTT.

The gene calls are TRBV24-1 and TRBJ2-3; TRBD1 aligns across 10 bases. The germline CDR1 and CDR2 sequences are KGHDR and SFDVKD. There are 16 residues in the CDR3. V shed 4 bases and J 3 bases; nucleotides not matched to a gene: 6. The CDR3 spells CATSETGTGATDTQYF. The CDR3, as DNA: TGTGCCACCAGTGAAACCGGGACAGGGGCGACAGATACGCAGTATTTT.

V is TRBV19 and J is TRBJ2-7; possibly TRBD2 for D (6 bases). V dropped 6 bases and J dropped 3 bases, with 21 bases sitting between them. Germline CDR1 is LNHDA and CDR2 is SQIVND (reference sequence). This CDR3 is built from 16 residues. DNA of the CDR3: TGTGCCAGTAGAAACTTAGCGGAGGGAGACGGCTACGAGCAGTACTTC. This codes for CASRNLAEGDGYEQYF.

This chain connects TRBV7-4 to TRBJ1-3, with 7 bases lining up with TRBD1. The CDR3 loop spans 15 amino acids. The V gene's germline CDR1 is SGHVT and CDR2 SQSDAQ. Losses at the gene ends were 2 bases for V and 3 bases for J; bases not matched to a gene: 4. The CDR3 sequence: CASSLHRGFGNTIYF. The CDR3 bases are TGTGCCAGCAGCTTACACAGGGGATTTGGAAACACCATATATTTT.

For this clone: The identical CDR3 is also encoded by other nucleotide sequences in the sample. The chain combines TRBV30 with TRBJ2-2, with 11 bases identical to TRBD2. CDR3 length: 15 residues. The V gene's germline CDR1 is GTSNPN and CDR2 SVGIG (reference sequence). J lost 4 bases, V lost 4 bases, and 5 bases had no gene match. CDR3 in amino acids: CAWKGLAGGTGELFF. In DNA form, the CDR3 reads TGTGCCTGGAAAGGACTAGCGGGTGGCACCGGGGAGCTGTTTTTT.

J is TRBJ1-5 and V is TRBV30; D is undetermined. Looked up from germline, CDR1 is GTSNPN and CDR2 is SVGIG (reference sequence). CDR3 size: 14 residues. The V end lost 4 bases, the J end lost 4 bases, and 14 bases lay between the germline ends. The CDR3 nucleotides are TGTGCCTGGACCCCCTCCGGGGTAAATCAGCCCCAGCATTTT. It specifies CAWTPSGVNQPQHF.

The V gene is TRBV19, the J gene TRBJ1-5; D is possibly TRBD1 (5 bases). Per germline, CDR1 LNHDA and CDR2 SQIVND (reference sequence). The CDR3 totals 16 residues. V lost 4 bases and J lost 3, with 16 bases in between. The CDR3 here is CASSTPWARDNQPQHF. DNA for the CDR3: TGTGCCAGTAGTACCCCATGGGCCAGGGACAATCAGCCCCAGCATTTT.